The 26 T cell receptor beta chains in this list originate from one sample, sequenced in a study of OX40 agonist ivuxolimab in advanced cancers. Profiled with immunoSEQ multiplex PCR; TCRdb holds only in-frame clones, not every one. The profile covers 9,500 to 15,000 clones, with around 86% appearing a single time and roughly a fifth taken by the ten largest. The material sequenced was CD4+ or CD8+ T cells sorted from blood, taken in a trial of the OX40 agonist ivuxolimab. These receptors were obtained from an adult with an advanced solid tumor such as melanoma, head and neck, liver or kidney cancer.

The J gene is TRBJ2-3, the V gene TRBV21-1; the D call in the table, TRBD2, was not verified against the DNA. TRBV21-1 is annotated as a pseudogene. This CDR3 is built from 13 residues. The CDR3: CASSKGSGDTQYF. The CDR3 DNA reads as TGTGCCAGCAGCAAAGGGAGCGGGGATACGCAGTATTTT.

J is TRBJ2-7 and V is TRBV9, with 8 bases that match TRBD1. The CDR3 is made up of 15 amino acids. Germline V gene sequence: CDR1 SGDLS, CDR2 YYNGEE. V dropped 3 bases and J dropped 2; count of bases not matched to a gene: 7. This CDR3 is CASSAPDRAPYEQYF. The CDR3 nucleotides are TGTGCCAGCAGCGCTCCGGACAGGGCCCCCTACGAGCAGTACTTC.

The V and J genes are TRBV27 and TRBJ2-2; D might be TRBD1 (5 bases). CDR3 size: 16 residues. V was trimmed by 7 bases and J by 7 bases, leaving 22 bases between them. Germline V gives CDR1 MNHEY, CDR2 SMNVEV (reference sequence). In nucleotides, the CDR3 is TGTGCCAGCACCCCCGCCGAGTCAGGGTGGAGCGGGGAGCTGTTTTTT. Translating gives CASTPAESGWSGELFF.

The chain employs TRBV7-9 and TRBJ2-7; D uncertain. This CDR3 is 13 amino acids long. The V end was cut by 3 bases, the J end by 3 bases, with 9 bases between. Germline V gene lookup returns CDR1 SEHNR and CDR2 FQNEAQ (reference sequence). The CDR3 here is CASSFAPNYEQYF. CDR3 bases: TGTGCCAGCAGCTTCGCGCCTAACTACGAGCAGTACTTC.

The chain employs TRBV27 and TRBJ2-1, with D perhaps given as TRBD1 or TRBD2 (6 bases each). The CDR3 totals 13 residues. V was shortened by 3 bases and J by 9 bases, with 12 bases between the two germline ends. Germline assignment: CDR1 MNHEY and CDR2 SMNVEV (reference sequence). DNA for the CDR3: TGTGCCAGCAGTTTTGCCGGAGGGGGTGAGCAGTTCTTC. Translation gives CASSFAGGGEQFF.

The gene calls are TRBV13 and TRBJ2-7, with 9 bases fitting TRBD1. Germline V gene lookup returns CDR1 PRHDT and CDR2 FYEKMQ (reference sequence). V shed 5 bases and J 0 bases; nucleotides not matched to a gene: 2. This CDR3 comprises 14 residues. Written as DNA, the CDR3 is TGTGCCAGCAGCGGACAGGGGAGCTCCTACGAGCAGTACTTC. Protein sequence: CASSGQGSSYEQYF.

V and J are TRBV5-6 and TRBJ2-7, with D possibly matching TRBD2 (6 bases). Germline loops: CDR1 SGHDT, CDR2 YYEEEE. V lost 4 bases to trimming and J lost 0 bases, with 11 bases between them. The CDR3 totals 14 residues. This CDR3 reads CASSVGLSSYEQYF. CDR3 coding DNA: TGTGCCAGCAGCGTGGGACTGAGCTCCTACGAGCAGTACTTC.

The CDR3 region has the DNA TGTGCCAGCAGTTCCCGGGGGACCCAGGACTATGGCTACACCTTC. As protein: CASSSRGTQDYGYTF. The chain joins TRBV6-6 to TRBJ1-2; D might be TRBD1 (5 bases). The germline V gene encodes CDR1 MNHNY and CDR2 SVGAGI (reference sequence). The CDR3 contains 15 residues. Trimming cost V 4 bases and J 3 bases, with 15 bases left between them.

This chain connects TRBV27 to TRBJ1-6; D might be TRBD1 (6 bases). Per germline, CDR1 MNHEY and CDR2 SMNVEV (reference sequence). V gave up 6 bases and J gave up 7 bases, with 13 bases separating them. The CDR3 is 14 amino acids. The CDR3 sequence is CASSPGTGNSPLHF. CDR3 DNA: TGTGCCAGCAGCCCGGGTACAGGGAATTCACCCCTCCACTTT.

V usage is TRBV6-5 and J usage is TRBJ1-2, with no clear D. Germline CDR1 and CDR2: MNHEY and SVGAGI. V was clipped by 1 base and J by 4 bases, with 16 bases between them. There are 16 residues in the CDR3. The CDR3 protein is CASSYWHPGSGYGYTF. The CDR3 nucleotides read TGTGCCAGCAGTTACTGGCACCCGGGATCAGGCTATGGCTACACCTTC.

The V gene is TRBV11-2, the J gene TRBJ2-7; the D is unclear. The germline V gene encodes CDR1 SGHAT and CDR2 FQNNGV. This CDR3 is built from 13 residues. The V end lost 5 bases, the J end lost 3 bases, and 11 bases lay between the germline ends. The CDR3 DNA follows: TGTGCCAGCAGCAAGGGCCCAAACTACGAGCAGTACTTC. This gives the protein CASSKGPNYEQYF.

CDR3 coding DNA: TGTGCCAGCAGCTCGCAACGGGGCGAAAAACTGTTTTTT. Translating gives CASSSQRGEKLFF. The chain employs TRBV4-2 and TRBJ1-4; a possible D gene is TRBD1 (5 bases). The V gene's germline CDR1 is LGHNA and CDR2 YNFKEQ. V lost 5 bases, J lost 8 bases, and 12 bases lay in between. CDR3 length: 13 residues.

V gene TRBV18 combines with J gene TRBJ1-1; 7 positions agree with TRBD1. The CDR3 sequence is 15 residues long. CDR1 KGHSH and CDR2 LQKENI come from the germline V gene. The junction had 11 bases not matched to a gene; V was cut back by 7 bases and J by 3 bases. The DNA for the CDR3 is TGTGCCAGCTTATCCGGGACAGCGGCTTACACTGAAGCTTTCTTT. This gives the protein CASLSGTAAYTEAFF.

J is TRBJ2-7 and V is TRBV6-5; D not resolved. The ends were cut back, 1 base at V and 4 bases at J, with 2 bases in the middle. The germline gives CDR1 MNHEY, CDR2 SVGAGI. This CDR3 comprises 11 residues. Here the CDR3 reads CASSYFYEQYF. In DNA form, the CDR3 reads TGTGCCAGCAGTTACTTTTACGAGCAGTACTTC.

This clone has a handful of counts. Here the CDR3 reads CASSLSWNTEAFF. CDR3 DNA sequence: TGTGCCAGCAGCTTAAGTTGGAACACTGAAGCTTTCTTT. The chain employs TRBV7-9 and TRBJ1-1, with D uncertain. Between the trimmed V and J ends, which lost 2 bases and 1 base, there was a span of 5 bases. The CDR3 is made up of 13 amino acids. Germline V gene data show CDR1 as SEHNR and CDR2 as FQNEAQ (reference sequence).

The chain links TRBV15 to TRBJ2-5, with a possible D match to TRBD1 (6 bases). The CDR3 loop spans 15 amino acids. CDR1 is LNHNV, CDR2 YYDKDF, per germline (reference sequence). V was trimmed by 3 bases and J by 2 bases, leaving 13 bases between them. Here the CDR3 reads CATSSGQTLQETQYF. DNA for the CDR3: TGTGCCACCAGCAGCGGACAGACCCTTCAAGAGACCCAGTACTTC. Complete variable domain (other parts from reference TRBV15 and TRBJ2-5): DAMVIQNPRYQVTQFGKPVTLSCSQTLNHNVMYWYQQKSSQAPKLLFHYYDKDFNNEADTPDNFQSRRPNTSFCFLDIRSPGLGDTAMYLCATSSGQTLQETQYFGPGTRLLVL.

This chain uses TRBV4-3 with TRBJ2-7, with TRBD2 identical over 10 bases. There are 15 residues in the CDR3. From germline, CDR1 is LGHNA and CDR2 YSLEER. Unmatched junction bases numbered 3, after V lost 4 bases and J lost 0 bases. The DNA for the CDR3 is TGCGCCAGCAGCCCCGGGACTAGCGTCTCCTACGAGCAGTACTTC. Protein product: CASSPGTSVSYEQYF.

The rearrangement joins TRBV10-3 to TRBJ2-7; 10 bases line up with TRBD1. The CDR3 sequence is 15 residues long. Germline values: CDR1 ENHRY, CDR2 SYGVKD. V gave up 6 bases and J gave up 5 bases; unmatched junction bases: 10. The CDR3 loop is CAIRDPGTGEDEQYF. In DNA, the CDR3 is TGTGCCATCAGAGACCCGGGGACAGGGGAAGACGAGCAGTACTTC.

The V call is TRBV7-9, the J call TRBJ2-7; a weak D match, TRBD1 (6 bases). The germline gives CDR1 SEHNR, CDR2 FQNEAQ (reference sequence). V was shortened by 8 bases and J by 2 bases, with 13 bases between the two germline ends. The CDR3 has 13 residues. The CDR3 sequence: CASSRGGAYEQYF. The CDR3 nucleotides read TGTGCCAGCTCGAGAGGGGGTGCCTACGAGCAGTACTTC.

The V and J genes are TRBV7-8 and TRBJ1-2; possibly TRBD1 for D (5 bases). The ends were cut back, 1 base at V and 7 bases at J, with 10 bases in the middle. CDR3 size: 13 residues. Germline V gene sequence: CDR1 SGHVS, CDR2 FQNEAQ. The DNA for the CDR3 is TGTGCCAGCAGCTTAGGGACATGGGGTGGCTACACCTTC. Translation gives CASSLGTWGGYTF.

This rearrangement joins TRBV7-9 to TRBJ2-1; no firm D call. The CDR3 loop spans 10 amino acids. Deletions cut 3 bases from V and 8 bases from J, with 2 bases between. Germline V lookup: CDR1 SEHNR, CDR2 FQNEAQ (reference sequence). In DNA, the CDR3 is TGTGCCAGCAGCTTCGATGAGCAGTTCTTC. It translates to CASSFDEQFF. Filled out from reference TRBV7-9 and TRBJ2-1, the complete variable domain reads DTGVSQNPRHKITKRGQNVTFRCDPISEHNRLYWYRQTLGQGPEFLTYFQNEAQLEKSRLLSDRFSAERPKGSFSTLEIQRTEQGDSAMYLCASSFDEQFFGPGTRLTVL.

The chain combines TRBV7-9 with TRBJ2-5; 12 bases match TRBD1. Germline V gives CDR1 SEHNR, CDR2 FQNEAQ (reference sequence). The CDR3 is 16 residues long. V trimming: 5 bases; J trimming: 5 bases; junction bases outside the gene matches: 9. CDR3 residues: CASSPTPGQGAETQYF. Written as DNA, the CDR3 is TGTGCCAGCAGCCCGACTCCGGGACAGGGGGCGGAGACCCAGTACTTC.

This chain links TRBV28 with TRBJ2-4; 13 bases agree with TRBD2. The V gene end was trimmed by 4 bases and the J gene end by 0 bases; junction bases not matched to a gene: 12. This CDR3 is built from 20 residues. From germline, CDR1 is MDHEN and CDR2 SYDVKM. CDR3: CASSSRLAGGHVGAKNIQYF. CDR3 DNA: TGTGCCAGCAGTTCTAGACTAGCGGGAGGCCACGTCGGAGCCAAAAACATTCAGTACTTC. The variable domain in full, completed from reference TRBV28 and TRBJ2-4, reads DVKVTQSSRYLVKRTGEKVFLECVQDMDHENMFWYRQDPGLGLRLIYFSYDVKMKEKGDIPEGYSVSREKKERFSLILESASTNQTSMYLCASSSRLAGGHVGAKNIQYFGAGTRLSVL.

The rearrangement uses TRBV27 and TRBJ2-7, with 7 nucleotides matching TRBD2. Germline V lookup: CDR1 MNHEY, CDR2 SMNVEV (reference sequence). J was trimmed by 0 bases and V by 5 bases; bases with no gene match: 10. This CDR3 contains 16 residues. The CDR3 region has the DNA TGTGCCAGCAGTCCCCAAGGGGCGGGGGTCTCCTACGAGCAGTACTTC. Its protein is CASSPQGAGVSYEQYF.

CDR3 protein: CAWSVVGNEQFF. DNA of the CDR3: TGTGCCTGGAGTGTTGTGGGCAATGAGCAGTTCTTC. The rearrangement links TRBV30 to TRBJ2-1; unclear D gene. CDR3 length: 12 residues. CDR1 GTSNPN and CDR2 SVGIG come from the germline V gene (reference sequence). Trimming pared 0 bases from V and 6 bases from J, leaving 6 bases between.

This chain joins TRBV9 and TRBJ2-3; possibly TRBD2 for D (7 bases). The germline V gene encodes CDR1 SGDLS and CDR2 YYNGEE. The CDR3 consists of 14 residues. The ends were cut back, 7 bases at V and 5 bases at J, with 17 bases in the middle. The DNA for the CDR3 is TGTGCCAGCGAGAGGGGGGGCGAGGGAGATACGCAGTATTTT. Protein: CASERGGEGDTQYF.